One and the same sample provided the 9 T cell receptor beta chains below, sequenced in a study of OX40 agonist ivuxolimab in advanced cancers. TCRdb's table, derived via immunoSEQ multiplex PCR, lists solely in-frame clones and lacks some. The table lists roughly 100,000 clones, roughly 87% of them singletons, with roughly 1.5% in the top ten. The sample was CD4+ or CD8+ T cells sorted from blood, taken in a trial of the OX40 agonist ivuxolimab. These receptors all come from an adult with an advanced solid tumor such as melanoma, head and neck, liver or kidney cancer.

The rearrangement uses TRBV15 and TRBJ2-6; D gene ambiguous. The CDR3 has 14 amino acids. Germline CDR1 and CDR2: LNHNV and YYDKDF (reference sequence). Trimming left V 1 base short and J 9 bases short, with 10 bases between. CDR3 protein: CATSRGRADNVLTF. For the CDR3, the DNA is TGTGCCACCAGCAGAGGTCGGGCCGACAACGTCCTGACTTTC.

This clone was counted a single time. The rearrangement uses TRBV27 and TRBJ2-1, with 14 bases identical to TRBD2. The CDR3 is 16 residues long. Looked up from germline, CDR1 is MNHEY and CDR2 is SMNVEV (reference sequence). J lost 9 bases, V lost 5 bases, and 9 bases had no gene match. CDR3 sequence: CASSPPTSGRAREQFF. The DNA for the CDR3 is TGTGCCAGCAGTCCACCGACTAGCGGGAGGGCCCGTGAGCAGTTCTTC.

The chain recombines TRBV6-5 with TRBJ1-5; possible D gene TRBD1, 5 bases. Per germline, CDR1 MNHEY and CDR2 SVGAGI. Deletions cut 3 bases from V and 7 bases from J, with 10 bases between. The CDR3 contains 13 residues. CDR3 in DNA: TGTGCCAGCAGTTATTGGGACGACCAGCCCCAGCATTTT. Encoded protein: CASSYWDDQPQHF.

The count of this clone is one. The rearrangement links TRBV7-8 to TRBJ2-5; D is perhaps TRBD1 or TRBD2 (5 bases each). The CDR3 length is 13 residues. V was clipped by 8 bases and J by 1 base, with 11 bases between them. CDR1 and CDR2 (germline): SGHVS, FQNEAQ. CDR3 in DNA: TGTGCCAGCTCTTCGGGGCCCCAAGAGACCCAGTACTTC. Protein sequence: CASSSGPQETQYF.

The chain recombines TRBV28 with TRBJ2-7; D might be TRBD2 (6 bases). CDR3 length: 12 residues. Trimming took off 8 bases at V and 3 bases at J, with 11 bases between the two ends. Germline V gene data show CDR1 as MDHEN and CDR2 as SYDVKM. CDR3: CASGGDRYEQYF. The CDR3 nucleotides read TGTGCCAGCGGCGGGGACCGCTACGAGCAGTACTTC.

This clone was picked up a small number of times. CDR3 DNA sequence: TGTGCCAGCAGCGCCAAGGTTCGCACCGGGGAGCTGTTTTTT. The encoded protein is CASSAKVRTGELFF. The genes are TRBV14 and TRBJ2-2; D gene unclear. CDR1 is SGHDN, CDR2 FVKESK, per germline. The CDR3 runs 14 residues. Trimming removed 5 bases from V and 4 bases from J, with 11 bases in between. Variable domain in full (rest from reference TRBV14 and TRBJ2-2): EAGVTQFPSHSVIEKGQTVTLRCDPISGHDNLYWYRRVMGKEIKFLLHFVKESKQDESGMPNNRFLAERTGGTYSTLKVQPAELEDSGVYFCASSAKVRTGELFFGEGSRLTVL.

The chain has TRBV4-2 and TRBJ2-5; D is tentatively TRBD1 or TRBD2 (6 bases each). Germline V gives CDR1 LGHNA, CDR2 YNFKEQ. V lost 0 bases and J lost 1, with 18 bases in between. CDR3 size: 18 residues. CDR3 coding DNA: TGTGCCAGCAGCCAAGATGCGAGGGGGGTAGGGTCCCAAGAGACCCAGTACTTC. Residues: CASSQDARGVGSQETQYF.

V is TRBV7-9 and J is TRBJ1-2; 7 bases are shared with TRBD1. Per germline, CDR1 SEHNR and CDR2 FQNEAQ (reference sequence). With V trimmed by 1 base and J by 6 bases, 5 bases remained unmatched. CDR3 length: 14 residues. The CDR3 DNA reads TGTGCCAGCAGCTTAGTATCCAGGGGGAATGGCTACACCTTC. Protein sequence: CASSLVSRGNGYTF. Based on the CDR3 plus reference TRBV7-9 and TRBJ1-2, the full variable domain is DTGVSQNPRHKITKRGQNVTFRCDPISEHNRLYWYRQTLGQGPEFLTYFQNEAQLEKSRLLSDRFSAERPKGSFSTLEIQRTEQGDSAMYLCASSLVSRGNGYTFGSGTRLTVV.

This chain joins TRBV6-5 and TRBJ1-2; D is unclear. The germline CDR1 and CDR2 sequences are MNHEY and SVGAGI. The V end was cut by 10 bases, the J end by 4 bases, with 19 bases between. The CDR3 runs to 14 residues. The CDR3 protein is CATRRGSGIYGYTF. CDR3 nucleotides: TGTGCCACCAGGAGAGGCTCTGGTATCTATGGCTACACCTTC.